This TCR beta chain emerged from a study of blood T cell repertoires in COVID-19. Study-wide context: There were acute and convalescent COVID-19 samples, and they came from the United States, Italy and Spain. PBMCs, B-cell-depleted T cells, or T cells were the source of the cDNA or gDNA that made up the material.

Source study methods: Amplification of reference gene primers was used by the study to estimate nucleated cell counts. Profiled with immunoSEQ multiplex PCR; TCRdb holds only in-frame clones, not every one. V and J calls and clone size are as listed in that table; D and trimming were resolved from the DNA. The sample lists some 320,000 clones, 85% to 95% occurring once. The age range of participants was about 18 to 89 years, with residence in about 25 US areas. This CDR3 is 17 amino acids long. Germline trimming cut 4 bases from V and 3 bases from J; bases unmatched to any gene: 11. Germline values: CDR1 SGHDT, CDR2 YYEEEE.

The chain combines TRBV5-6 with TRBJ2-3; 10 nucleotides match TRBD1. This receptor was taken from a woman younger than 45 who had been exposed to COVID-19. Sequencing was carried out using PBMCs or T cells enriched from blood (not recorded which). CDR3 nucleotide sequence: TGTGCCAGCAGCGTACGACTCGGGACAGGGGCTACAGATACGCAGTATTTT. This translates into CASSVRLGTGATDTQYF.